This T cell receptor beta chain was documented in a study of control samples from healthy donors and cancer patients. TCRdb's table, derived via immunoSEQ multiplex PCR, lists solely in-frame clones and lacks some. The sample shows some 130,000 clones, 89% of them seen only once. The V gene lost 0 bases and the J gene lost 11 bases, with 13 bases spanning the gap. Germline CDR1 reads SGHAT; CDR2 reads FQNNGV. This CDR3 spans 13 amino acids. This sequence joins TRBV11-2 and TRBJ1-1; D possibly corresponds to TRBD1 (5 bases). The source of this sequence is a man aged 45 to 65 with head and neck cancer. Input material: PBMCs. In DNA, the CDR3 is TGTGCCAGCAGCTTAGATCCAGCGGGGGAGGCTTTCTTT. This encodes CASSLDPAGEAFF.